A selection of T cell receptor beta chains follows, all from one sample in a study of OX40 agonist ivuxolimab in advanced cancers. Libraries were prepared by immunoSEQ multiplex PCR; TCRdb keeps only in-frame clonotypes and omits some of them. The sample includes some 96,000 clones, about nine tenths of them seen just once. This specimen consisted of CD4+ or CD8+ T cells sorted from blood, obtained in a trial of the OX40 agonist ivuxolimab. All receptors come from an adult with an advanced solid tumor such as melanoma, head and neck, liver or kidney cancer. Each CDR3 is given with its conserved first and last residue. The order of the fields is J gene, clone size, D gene, V gene, CDR3 protein, CDR3 DNA. D genes are given only for firm matches. Rows may omit the clone size; those that give it use once, few, many or a size class.

>TRBJ2-7|-|TRBD2|TRBV7-6
CASSPAREGHEQYF
TGTGCCAGCAGCCCCGCGCGGGAGGGCCACGAGCAGTACTTC
>TRBJ1-5|-|-|TRBV19
CASSIFTTDQPQHF
TGTGCCAGTAGTATTTTTACAACCGATCAGCCCCAGCATTTT
>TRBJ2-3|-|-|TRBV28
CASRARGTSKTDTQYF
TGTGCCAGCAGAGCCCGCGGGACTTCAAAAACAGATACGCAGTATTTT
>TRBJ1-1|-|TRBD1|TRBV6-1
CASSARDRRLNEAFF
TGTGCCAGCAGTGCACGGGACAGGAGGCTAAATGAAGCTTTCTTT
>TRBJ1-5|-|-|TRBV6-1
CASSELKGDGKPQHF
TGTGCCAGCAGTGAACTTAAGGGTGATGGTAAGCCCCAGCATTTT
>TRBJ2-7|-|-|TRBV5-1
CASSLARSSSYEQYF
TGCGCCAGCAGCTTGGCCAGGAGTTCCTCCTACGAGCAGTACTTC
>TRBJ1-1|-|-|TRBV6-1
CASSESPGRRGRNTEAFF
TGTGCCAGCAGTGAAAGTCCGGGACGGCGGGGAAGAAACACTGAAGCTTTCTTT
>TRBJ2-5|-|-|TRBV5-4
CASSLVRGGGTQYF
TGTGCCAGCAGCTTGGTCCGGGGAGGGGGGACCCAGTACTTC
>TRBJ2-1|once|-|TRBV25-1
CASTQRARNEQFF
TGTGCCAGCACTCAGCGAGCGAGGAATGAGCAGTTCTTC
>TRBJ1-1|-|-|TRBV6-1
CASSVQPNTEAFF
TGTGCCAGCAGTGTACAGCCGAACACTGAAGCTTTCTTT
>TRBJ2-1|-|TRBD2|TRBV19
CASSIVQGLAGGEQFF
TGTGCCAGTAGTATAGTACAGGGACTAGCGGGAGGTGAGCAGTTCTTC
>TRBJ2-2|few|-|TRBV28
CASRRATGELFF
TGTGCCAGCCGCAGGGCGACCGGGGAGCTGTTTTTT
>TRBJ2-1|-|-|TRBV30
CAWSVGGDPSNEQFF
TGTGCCTGGAGTGTGGGCGGGGACCCCTCGAATGAGCAGTTCTTC
>TRBJ2-2|-|-|TRBV11-2
CASSKDSQGTGELFF
TGTGCCAGCAGCAAGGATAGCCAAGGCACCGGGGAGCTGTTTTTT
>TRBJ2-3|-|-|TRBV5-1
CASSLGGGGSDTQYF
TGCGCCAGCAGCTTAGGGGGAGGAGGCTCAGATACGCAGTATTTT
>TRBJ2-7|-|-|TRBV9
CARSRGPGYHEQYF
TGTGCCAGATCGCGGGGCCCTGGGTATCACGAGCAGTACTTC
>TRBJ2-3|-|-|TRBV11-3
CASSSVGRDTQYF
TGTGCCAGCAGCTCCGTTGGGCGTGATACGCAGTATTTT
>TRBJ1-4|-|TRBD1|TRBV5-6
CASSLYDQGAIEKLFF
TGTGCCAGCAGCTTGTATGATCAGGGGGCGATTGAAAAACTGTTTTTT
>TRBJ2-6|-|-|TRBV7-2
CASSFLSGANVLTF
TGTGCCAGCAGCTTCCTCTCTGGGGCCAACGTCCTGACTTTC
>TRBJ2-7|-|TRBD2|TRBV29-1
CSVRLAGVRLEQYF
TGCAGCGTCAGACTAGCGGGAGTTCGATTAGAGCAGTACTTC
>TRBJ2-5|-|TRBD1|TRBV5-1
CASSATGTGGTETQYF
TGCGCCAGCAGCGCCACCGGGACAGGGGGCACAGAGACCCAGTACTTC
>TRBJ2-5|-|-|TRBV5-1
CASSPEATSQETQYF
TGCGCCAGCAGCCCTGAGGCTACGTCGCAAGAGACCCAGTACTTC
>TRBJ2-7|-|TRBD1|TRBV12-5
CASASGGYEQYF
TGTGCTAGTGCCTCAGGGGGCTACGAGCAGTACTTC
>TRBJ2-2|-|-|TRBV6-4
CASSQLGGNTGELFF
TGTGCCAGCAGCCAACTAGGGGGGAACACCGGGGAGCTGTTTTTT
>TRBJ2-2|-|TRBD1|TRBV5-1
CASSSSTGYTGELFF
TGCGCCAGCAGCTCGTCGACAGGGTACACCGGGGAGCTGTTTTTT
>TRBJ1-1|-|-|TRBV19
CASSTRTVGTEAFF
TGTGCCAGTAGTACCCGGACAGTGGGCACTGAAGCTTTCTTT
>TRBJ2-3|-|-|TRBV9
CASTRGLRTDTQYF
TGTGCCAGCACGAGAGGACTCCGCACAGATACGCAGTATTTT
>TRBJ2-2|-|-|TRBV9
CASSVVAGGAGELFF
TGTGCCAGCAGCGTAGTGGCAGGGGGGGCCGGGGAGCTGTTTTTT
>TRBJ2-5|-|-|TRBV27
CASRKNTGSQYF
TGTGCCAGCAGGAAAAACACGGGCTCCCAGTACTTC
>TRBJ2-7|-|-|TRBV18
CASSTGQGGGEQYF
TGTGCCAGCTCCACGGGGCAGGGGGGCGGCGAGCAGTACTTC
>TRBJ2-7|-|-|TRBV5-1
CASSLEGRGYEQYF
TGCGCCAGCAGCTTGGAGGGGCGCGGCTACGAGCAGTACTTC
>TRBJ2-2|few|-|TRBV5-1
CASSLVVSGAGELFF
TGCGCCAGCAGCTTGGTTGTCTCGGGGGCCGGGGAGCTGTTTTTT
>TRBJ2-7|-|-|TRBV6-1
CASLRTASYEQYF
TGTGCCAGCTTGAGAACAGCCTCCTACGAGCAGTACTTC
>TRBJ2-2|-|-|TRBV5-6
CASSLDGVGTGELFF
TGTGCCAGCAGCTTGGACGGGGTGGGCACCGGGGAGCTGTTTTTT